What follows describes a single TCR beta chain. Everyone who took part was roughly 18 to 95 years old, and they came from 20 to 25 US areas. CDR1 is SGHTA and CDR2 is FQGNSA in the germline V gene. The CDR3 sequence is 14 residues long. Trimming cost V 1 base and J 6 bases, with 12 bases left between them. This specimen comes from a study of blood T cell repertoires in COVID-19. Study-wide context: COVID-19 samples from acute and convalescent phases originated in the United States, Italy and Spain. Sources were T cells, B-cell-depleted T cells, or PBMCs; the material itself was cDNA or gDNA.

Per the original data handling: Quantification of nucleated cells was approximated via reference gene primer amplification. Using immunoSEQ multiplex PCR, the repertoire was profiled, and TCRdb retains in-frame clones only, with some absent. D and trimming come from the DNA, and the V and J calls and clone size come from that table. The sample carries approximately 310,000 clones, approximately 85% recorded once. Sequencing input: PBMCs or T cells enriched from blood (not recorded which). This chain uses TRBV7-2 with TRBJ1-1; D is possibly TRBD1 (5 bases). The sequence was collected from a young man who had recovered from COVID-19. The CDR3 spells CASSLGMRGAEAFF. The CDR3 region has the DNA TGTGCCAGCAGCTTAGGAATGCGGGGCGCTGAAGCTTTCTTT.